This TCR beta chain comes out of a study of vaccination and CD4 T cells after COVID-19. CDR3 length: 15 amino acids. Trimming stripped 5 bases from V and 4 bases from J, with 17 bases between. From germline, CDR1 is SEHNR and CDR2 FQNEAQ (reference sequence). Described time point: late sampling 161 to 241 days after vaccination in a few convalescent patients. The treatment denotes: approximately nine-day PBMC culture with coronavirus spike peptide pools or control peptides (ViraFEST assay). Using peptide pools, antigen-specific T cells were expanded in ViraFEST before TCRs were sequenced. Whole-study results and caveats: Spike mono-reactive clones accounted for 304 of the 307 vaccine-specific clones found in convalescent patients.

Cultured CD4+ T cells had their DNA profiled by the Oncomine TCR Beta short-read assay. The authors extracted genomic DNA from cultured CD4+ T cells. Via MiXCR, TCRdb re-called the PCR reads, giving one row per CDR3 protein. The table lists 15,000 to 20,000 distinct CDR3 sequences, under 60% of them singletons. With regard to this clonotype: Its antigen is still unknown.

This sample comprised CD4+ T cells from blood, cultured in vitro, obtained about 7 months after SARS-CoV-2 vaccination. The gene calls are TRBV7-9 and TRBJ1-2, with D perhaps matching TRBD1 (5 bases). The TCR sequence derives from a human donor who had recovered from COVID-19. CDR3 in amino acids: CASSRPKTGSYGYTF. In nucleotides, the CDR3 is TGTGCCAGCAGCCGCCCCAAAACAGGAAGCTATGGCTACACCTTC.